A single sample gave rise to the 21 T cell receptor beta chains below, sequenced in a study of identical twins. Via MiXCR, TCRdb re-called the 5' RACE reads, giving one row per CDR3 protein. The data contain some 730,000 distinct CDR3 sequences, 18% of them seen just once; the ten biggest clones take up about an eighth. This same sample was also taken into another study, of T cells expressing NK-cell markers.

Sample: PBMCs. The receptors originated from a woman aged 18-35 years in good health.

V is TRBV20-1 and J is TRBJ2-3; no clear D. V shed 0 bases and J shed 4 bases, with 11 bases lying between them. The CDR3 runs to 14 residues. CDR1 is DFQATT, CDR2 SNEGSKA, per germline (reference sequence). In DNA, the CDR3 is TGCAGTGCTAGAGATGAGACGGCGGCAGATACGCAGTATTTT. It translates to CSARDETAADTQYF.

The chain links TRBV27 to TRBJ2-7, with 9 bases matching TRBD2. The J segment lost 3 bases and the V segment lost 3 bases, leaving 6 bases of the junction unmatched. Germline V CDR1 and CDR2: MNHEY, SMNVEV (reference sequence). The CDR3 is 15 amino acids. The CDR3 DNA sequence: TGTGCCAGCAGTTTTCGACTAGCGGAGGTCTACGAGCAGTACTTC. It translates to CASSFRLAEVYEQYF.

The V and J genes are TRBV5-1 and TRBJ2-7; 9 bases are shared with TRBD2. The CDR3 spans 16 residues. J lost 2 bases, V lost 0 bases, and 6 bases had no gene match. Per the germline V gene, CDR1 is SGHRS and CDR2 is YFSETQ. The CDR3 DNA reads as TGCGCCAGCAGCTTGGAGCCAGCGGGAGGCACCTACGAGCAGTACTTC. Translating gives CASSLEPAGGTYEQYF.

This clonotype was seen a few times. This chain connects TRBV7-9 to TRBJ1-6; D is uncertain. Deletions cut 7 bases from V and 7 bases from J, with 11 bases between. Germline assignment: CDR1 SEHNR and CDR2 FQNEAQ (reference sequence). The CDR3 is 13 residues long. The CDR3 region is CASNLRENSPLHF. The DNA of the CDR3 is TGTGCCAGCAATCTAAGGGAGAATTCACCCCTCCACTTT.

This clonotype has just a few counts. CDR3 sequence reads: CAIREDRGNNYGYTF. CDR3 nucleotides: TGTGCCATCCGGGAGGACAGGGGAAACAACTATGGCTACACCTTC. The V gene is TRBV10-3, the J gene TRBJ1-2; 9 positions agree with TRBD1. V lost 8 bases to trimming and J lost 2 bases; unmatched junction nucleotides: 9. Germline V gene lookup returns CDR1 ENHRY and CDR2 SYGVKD. The CDR3 consists of 15 residues.

This clonotype turned up a few times. The J gene is TRBJ1-5, the V gene TRBV20-1; D remains unclear. The CDR3 is 12 residues long. The germline V and J ends were trimmed by 3 bases and 7 bases, with 10 bases remaining between them. The germline CDR1 and CDR2 sequences are DFQATT and SNEGSKA (reference sequence). CDR3 residues: CSARLGGQPQHF. The CDR3 bases are TGCAGTGCTAGGTTAGGTGGACAGCCCCAGCATTTT.

This clonotype was counted at least ten times. This rearrangement joins TRBV20-1 to TRBJ2-3, with D unresolved. Germline CDR1 reads DFQATT; CDR2 reads SNEGSKA (reference sequence). CDR3 length: 13 amino acids. The V end lost 3 bases, the J end lost 1 base, and 8 bases lay between the germline ends. CDR3 sequence reads: CSARSRRTDTQYF. The CDR3 DNA is TGCAGTGCTAGGAGTCGCCGCACAGATACGCAGTATTTT.

The chain links TRBV1 to TRBJ1-2; TRBD1 is the table's D call, not checked against the DNA. TRBV1 corresponds to a pseudogene. The CDR3 contains 16 residues. In nucleotides, the CDR3 is TGCACCAGCAGCCAAGATCTTAACAGGGAAAACTATGGCTACACCTTC. As protein: CTSSQDLNRENYGYTF.

This clonotype appeared many times. DNA for the CDR3: TGTGCCAGCAGCAAGACAGAAAAACTGTTTTTT. Its protein product is CASSKTEKLFF. The chain uses TRBV12-3 or TRBV12-4 and TRBJ1-4; D not resolved. The CDR3 covers 11 residues. V lost 6 bases and J lost 8, with 7 bases in between.

In its sample, this clonotype was seen a few times. The gene calls are TRBV7-2 and TRBJ2-7; D remains unclear. Germline CDR1 is SGHTA and CDR2 is FQGNSA. The germline V and J ends were trimmed by 2 bases and 2 bases, with 13 bases remaining between them. The CDR3 runs to 15 residues. CDR3 protein: CASSLILVSTYEQYF. The CDR3 DNA follows: TGTGCCAGCAGCTTAATTCTAGTCTCGACCTACGAGCAGTACTTC.

The sample holds a few counts of this clonotype. The chain joins TRBV6-1 to TRBJ2-3; no reliable D call. In germline, CDR1 is MNHNS, CDR2 SASEGT. The CDR3 has 13 residues. V lost 7 bases, J lost 1 base, and 9 bases lay in between. CDR3 sequence: CASTGQGTDTQYF. The CDR3, as DNA: TGTGCCAGCACCGGGCAGGGCACAGATACGCAGTATTTT.

This rearrangement joins TRBV4-3 to TRBJ2-1; 9 nucleotides align to TRBD2. Per germline, CDR1 LGHNA and CDR2 YSLEER. V shed 3 bases and J 10 bases; nucleotides not matched to a gene: 7. The CDR3 is 14 amino acids. CDR3 sequence reads: CASSQRLAGDEQFF. For the CDR3, the DNA is TGCGCCAGCAGCCAGAGATTAGCGGGAGACGAGCAGTTCTTC.

Here the CDR3 reads CSVEGGTGNYYEQYF. In nucleotides, the CDR3 is TGCAGCGTTGAAGGGGGGACAGGGAACTACTACGAGCAGTACTTC. The genes are TRBV29-1 and TRBJ2-7; 9 bases map to TRBD1. J gave up 3 bases and V 1 base, and 7 bases lay outside the gene matches. The length of the CDR3 is 15 residues. From germline, CDR1 is SQVTM and CDR2 ANQGSEA.

This clonotype was detected many times. The rearrangement links TRBV5-1 to TRBJ1-3; D remains ambiguous. Germline V gene lookup returns CDR1 SGHRS and CDR2 YFSETQ. CDR3 size: 16 residues. Trimming took 0 bases from V and 4 from J, leaving 14 bases between them. The CDR3 nucleotides are TGCGCCAGCAGCTTGGGTCCGGGAGGATTCGGAAACACCATATATTTT. This sequence encodes CASSLGPGGFGNTIYF. Based on the CDR3 plus reference TRBV5-1 and TRBJ1-3, the full variable domain is KAGVTQTPRYLIKTRGQQVTLSCSPISGHRSVSWYQQTPGQGLQFLFEYFSETQRNKGNFPGRFSGRQFSNSRSEMNVSTLELGDSALYLCASSLGPGGFGNTIYFGEGSWLTVV.

V and J are TRBV5-1 and TRBJ2-3; 7 bases are shared with TRBD2. The CDR3 length is 16 residues. V shed 3 bases, J shed 4 bases, and the junction held 11 bases outside the gene matches. Germline values: CDR1 SGHRS, CDR2 YFSETQ. The chain's CDR3 is CASSSPRNRGADTQYF. The CDR3 coding sequence is TGCGCCAGCAGCTCCCCTAGGAACCGGGGGGCAGATACGCAGTATTTT.

The CDR3 nucleotides read TGTGCCAGCAGCTTTTACACGGCCAACTACACCTTC. Translating it yields CASSFYTANYTF. The rearrangement uses TRBV7-2 and TRBJ1-2, with D hard to call. CDR3 length equals 12 residues. V lost 3 bases to trimming and J lost 10 bases, with 12 bases between them. Germline CDR1 is SGHTA and CDR2 is FQGNSA.

V is TRBV11-2 and J is TRBJ2-3; D uncertain. This CDR3 is 14 amino acids long. Germline V gene lookup returns CDR1 SGHAT and CDR2 FQNNGV. The germline V and J ends were trimmed by 5 bases and 5 bases, with 14 bases remaining between them. DNA of the CDR3: TGTGCCAGCAGCCGCCCCCAAAACGGAGATACGCAGTATTTT. Its protein product is CASSRPQNGDTQYF.

As regards this clonotype: One end of the junction is discordant with germline, which a read error may explain. The genes are TRBV7-7 and TRBJ2-5, with D possibly TRBD2 on 5 matching bases. The germline V gene encodes CDR1 SSHAT and CDR2 FNYEAQ (reference sequence). CDR3 length: 14 amino acids. The CDR3 DNA is TGTGCTAGCAGCACATCGGAGGCCTGGCAGACCCAGTACTTC. It specifies CASSTSEAWQTQYF.

This chain uses TRBV7-9 with TRBJ2-6; the D is unclear. Germline CDR1 SEHNR, CDR2 FQNEAQ (reference sequence). The CDR3 loop spans 17 amino acids. V was clipped by 8 bases and J by 0 bases, with 17 bases between them. The CDR3 spells CASGRASTNSGANVLTF. CDR3 nucleotide sequence: TGTGCCAGCGGCCGGGCCAGCACCAACTCTGGGGCCAACGTCCTGACTTTC.

J is TRBJ2-3 and V is TRBV14, with D possibly being TRBD2 (5 bases). This CDR3 has 13 amino acids. Germline CDR1 SGHDN, CDR2 FVKESK. Trimming left V 1 base short and J 6 bases short, with 8 bases between. CDR3 nucleotide sequence: TGTGCCAGCAGCCAAGTACGGAGGGATACGCAGTATTTT. Translating it yields CASSQVRRDTQYF.

This clonotype was found a few times. The chain employs TRBV20-1 and TRBJ2-5; no reliable D call. This CDR3 contains 12 residues. V was cut by 8 bases and J by 3 bases, with 13 bases left in between. Germline V gene sequence: CDR1 DFQATT, CDR2 SNEGSKA (reference sequence). CDR3: CSTEGLKETQYF. The CDR3 DNA sequence: TGCAGTACCGAAGGATTAAAAGAGACCCAGTACTTC.